Each of the 28 T cell receptor beta chains below was sequenced from the same sample in a study of T cell responses to AZD1222 COVID-19 vaccine (TCRdb year 2021). Read against the paper, the sample's time point label means: about 28 days (+/-7) after the second vaccine dose. Library construction relied on the immunoSEQ multiplex PCR assay. This immuneACCESS table, as held by TCRdb, lists in-frame sequences with V and J called but not all clones. Of the missing ones, under half trace to an unresolved V gene in checked studies; the others have no known cause. Here the sample has over 130,000 clones; roughly 92% occur a single time. The top ten clones comprise roughly 4% of the sample. Source: peripheral blood, taken 28 days after the second AZD1222 dose. The receptors shown here come from an adult who received the AZD1222 COVID-19 vaccine.

V gene TRBV7-2 combines with J gene TRBJ1-1; D is unclear. The CDR3 is 15 amino acids. The V and J ends lost 5 bases and 1 base respectively, with 14 bases between them. CDR1 is SGHTA, CDR2 FQGNSA, per germline. The CDR3 loop is CASSPAGKRNTEAFF. The CDR3 bases are TGTGCCAGCAGCCCAGCGGGTAAGAGGAACACTGAAGCTTTCTTT.

About this clone: The same CDR3 is also encoded by other DNA sequences in this sample. The CDR3 spells CASSQGTVTYEQYF. The CDR3 DNA follows: TGTGCCAGCAGCCAAGGGACAGTAACCTACGAGCAGTACTTC. This rearrangement joins TRBV3-1 (or the pseudogene TRBV3-2) to TRBJ2-7; D is possibly TRBD1 (6 bases). The CDR3 sequence is 14 residues long. V was clipped by 1 base and J by 2 bases, with 9 bases between them. Germline V CDR1 and CDR2: LGHDT, YNNKEL (reference sequence).

The rearrangement joins TRBV27 to TRBJ2-7, with 9 bases identical to TRBD2. The CDR3 has 16 residues. V was pared by 2 bases and J by 0 bases, with 5 bases of the junction left unmatched. Germline CDR1 is MNHEY and CDR2 is SMNVEV (reference sequence). CDR3 sequence reads: CASSLGAGGASYEQYF. CDR3 coding DNA: TGTGCCAGCAGTTTAGGGGCGGGAGGGGCCTCCTACGAGCAGTACTTC.

J is TRBJ2-5 and V is TRBV24-1; TRBD2 might be the D (6 bases). The CDR3 is 14 amino acids. Germline V gives CDR1 KGHDR, CDR2 SFDVKD. Trimming removed 3 bases from V and 4 bases from J, with 11 bases in between. CDR3 residues: CATSDAEEGETQYF. CDR3 nucleotide sequence: TGTGCCACCAGTGATGCGGAGGAGGGAGAGACCCAGTACTTC.

The rearrangement links TRBV12-2 to TRBJ1-4. TRBV12-2 is reported as a pseudogene. The CDR3 is 17 residues long. For the CDR3, the DNA is TGTGCAAGTCGCTTAGATTTAGGGGGGGCGTCTAATGAAAAACTGTTTTTT. Translating gives CASRLDLGGASNEKLFF.

This clone was detected once. DNA for the CDR3: TGCGCCAGCAGCCGGGGACAACCGAACACTGAAGCTTTCTTT. As protein: CASSRGQPNTEAFF. The chain uses TRBV5-1 and TRBJ1-1, with a weak D call TRBD1 (6 bases). With 4 bases removed from V and 1 base from J, the gap between germline ends came to 11 bases. Germline lookup yields CDR1 SGHRS and CDR2 YFSETQ. This CDR3 contains 14 residues.

The chain has TRBV4-1 and TRBJ1-4; 9 bases agree with TRBD1. This CDR3 is 16 amino acids long. V lost 4 bases, J lost 5 bases, and 8 bases stayed unmatched. Germline CDR1 and CDR2: MGHRA and YSYEKL. The CDR3 nucleotides read TGCGCCAGCAGCCCCACCCCGACAGGGGGGAATGAAAAACTGTTTTTT. Translating it yields CASSPTPTGGNEKLFF.

This clone was detected once. This chain's CDR3 is CASSRLAGELYEQYF. The CDR3 nucleotides read TGTGCCAGCAGCAGACTAGCGGGAGAACTGTACGAGCAGTACTTC. The chain couples TRBV7-9 to TRBJ2-7; 12 bases are shared with TRBD2. The CDR3 is made up of 15 amino acids. The junction had 6 bases not matched to a gene; V was cut back by 5 bases and J by 4 bases. In germline, CDR1 is SEHNR, CDR2 FQNEAQ (reference sequence).

The chain links TRBV3-1 (or the pseudogene TRBV3-2) to TRBJ2-7; D unresolved. The V end lost 1 base, the J end lost 3 bases, and 7 bases lay between the germline ends. This CDR3 has 13 amino acids. CDR1 and CDR2 from the germline V gene are LGHDT and YNNKEL (reference sequence). CDR3 coding DNA: TGTGCCAGCAGCCAAGTGCCGGGCTACGAGCAGTACTTC. This gives the protein CASSQVPGYEQYF.

This clone was seen once. The gene calls are TRBV6-2 or TRBV6-3 and TRBJ2-3; D not certain. The germline V gene encodes CDR1 MNHEY and CDR2 SVGEGT. CDR3 size: 14 residues. V lost 7 bases and J 2 bases, leaving 13 bases between the germline ends. The CDR3 region has the DNA TGTGCCAGCACCCCGTCGGGTCTCACAGATACGCAGTATTTT. Translated, it gives CASTPSGLTDTQYF.

The V gene is TRBV11-3, the J gene TRBJ2-1; 8 bases match TRBD2. This CDR3 comprises 15 residues. The junction had 3 bases not matched to a gene; V was cut back by 5 bases and J by 0 bases. Looked up from germline, CDR1 is SGHNT and CDR2 is YENEEA. CDR3 in DNA: TGTGCCAGCAGCCAAAGCGGGAGCTCCTACAATGAGCAGTTCTTC. It yields the protein CASSQSGSSYNEQFF. Complete variable domain (other parts from reference TRBV11-3 and TRBJ2-1): EAGVVQSPRYKIIEKKQPVAFWCNPISGHNTLYWYLQNLGQGPELLIRYENEEAVDDSQLPKDRFSAERLKGVDSTLKIQPAELGDSAVYLCASSQSGSSYNEQFFGPGTRLTVL.

The chain links TRBV28 to TRBJ2-1; D remains ambiguous. Germline CDR1 MDHEN, CDR2 SYDVKM. V was trimmed by 5 bases and J by 8 bases, leaving 10 bases between them. The CDR3 has 12 residues. CDR3 residues: CASSQNWDEQFF. Written as DNA, the CDR3 is TGTGCCAGCAGTCAGAACTGGGATGAGCAGTTCTTC.

The chain recombines TRBV6-5 with TRBJ1-2; TRBD1 aligns across 8 bases. CDR1 and CDR2 (germline): MNHEY, SVGAGI. The V gene end was trimmed by 11 bases and the J gene end by 4 bases; junction bases not matched to a gene: 12. The CDR3 loop spans 14 amino acids. CDR3 in amino acids: CASRDGTGAYGYTF. DNA for the CDR3: TGTGCCTCTCGAGACGGGACAGGTGCCTATGGCTACACCTTC.

The chain recombines TRBV19 with TRBJ2-7; D is possibly TRBD1 (6 bases). V gave up 3 bases and J gave up 2 bases, with 14 bases separating them. CDR1 LNHDA and CDR2 SQIVND come from the germline V gene (reference sequence). The CDR3 extends over 15 amino acids. The CDR3: CASSIVGRGPYEQYF. In nucleotides, the CDR3 is TGTGCCAGTAGTATCGTTGGCAGGGGTCCCTACGAGCAGTACTTC.

This sequence joins TRBV12-5 and TRBJ2-7; no clear D. From germline, CDR1 is LGHNT and CDR2 FRNRAP. The V gene lost 7 bases and the J gene lost 3 bases, with 10 bases spanning the gap. The CDR3 contains 12 residues. CDR3 sequence (DNA): TGTGCTAGTGAGGGCAGACACTACGAGCAGTACTTC. This gives the protein CASEGRHYEQYF.

The rearrangement uses TRBV29-1 and TRBJ2-1; D perhaps matches TRBD1 (6 bases). This CDR3 is built from 13 residues. CDR1 and CDR2 from the germline V gene are SQVTM and ANQGSEA. V lost 3 bases to trimming and J lost 6 bases, with 12 bases between them. The CDR3 region is CSVDPDSPNEQFF. The CDR3 coding sequence is TGCAGCGTTGACCCGGACAGTCCCAATGAGCAGTTCTTC.

The chain links TRBV18 to TRBJ2-7, with 10 bases that match TRBD1. V shed 4 bases and J 6 bases; nucleotides not matched to a gene: 15. The CDR3 has 17 amino acids. The germline V gene has CDR1 KGHSH and CDR2 LQKENI. For the CDR3, the DNA is TGTGCCAGCTCACTTTTCTCCGCCGGGACAGGGGAGGGCGAGCAGTACTTC. Its protein product is CASSLFSAGTGEGEQYF. Complete variable domain (other parts from reference TRBV18 and TRBJ2-7): NAGVMQNPRHLVRRRGQEARLRCSPMKGHSHVYWYRQLPEEGLKFMVYLQKENIIDESGMPKERFSAEFPKEGPSILRIQQVVRGDSAAYFCASSLFSAGTGEGEQYFGPGTRLTVT.

The V call is TRBV3-1 (or the pseudogene TRBV3-2), the J call TRBJ2-2; weak D call: TRBD2 (7 bases). Per the germline V gene, CDR1 is LGHDT and CDR2 is YNNKEL (reference sequence). This CDR3 region has 15 residues. Trimming took off 2 bases at V and 2 bases at J, with 9 bases between the two ends. The CDR3 coding sequence is TGTGCCAGCAGCCAAAGGGGGGGTAACACCGGGGAGCTGTTTTTT. Translation gives CASSQRGGNTGELFF.

This clone was found once. This chain uses TRBV7-2 with TRBJ2-7, with 9 nucleotides matching TRBD1. The trim removed 1 base at V and 6 bases at J, leaving 7 bases unmatched. This CDR3 contains 15 residues. CDR1 and CDR2 from the germline V gene are SGHTA and FQGNSA. The CDR3 DNA follows: TGTGCCAGCAGCTTAGGGGGGACAGGGAACGGCGAGCAGTACTTC. Its translation is CASSLGGTGNGEQYF.

This clone appeared a few times. Sequence at one end of the junction differs from germline and may be a read error. The chain recombines TRBV9 with TRBJ1-1; D is undetermined. Germline V lookup: CDR1 SGDLS, CDR2 YYNGEE. This CDR3 region has 13 residues. Here the CDR3 DNA reads TGTGCCAGCAGCGTAGTCCTGAACTCTGAAGCTTTCTTT. Amino acids: CASSVVLNSEAFF. The full variable domain, with the rest looked up from reference TRBV9 and TRBJ1-1, is DSGVTQTPKHLITATGQRVTLRCSPRSGDLSVYWYQQSLDQGLQFLIQYYNGEERAKGNILERFSAQQFPDLHSELNLSSLELGDSALYFCASSVVLNSEAFFGQGTRLTVV.

V is TRBV9 and J is TRBJ1-1; D gene ambiguous. This CDR3 spans 13 amino acids. Germline-derived CDR1 and CDR2 are SGDLS and YYNGEE. Trimming cost V 4 bases and J 7 bases, with 14 bases left between them. CDR3 nucleotides: TGTGCCAGCAGCCCAGGCCTCGGCGGTGAAGCTTTCTTT. It specifies CASSPGLGGEAFF.

This sequence joins TRBV18 and TRBJ1-2, with no clear D. CDR3 length: 15 residues. CDR1 is KGHSH, CDR2 LQKENI, per germline. With 6 bases removed from V and 2 bases from J, the gap between germline ends came to 16 bases. The CDR3 loop is CASSPRGWGNYGYTF. In DNA form, the CDR3 reads TGTGCCAGCTCTCCCCGAGGATGGGGAAACTATGGCTACACCTTC.

The chain recombines TRBV3-1 (or the pseudogene TRBV3-2) with TRBJ1-2; D perhaps matches TRBD1 (6 bases). The CDR3 covers 14 residues. The germline gives CDR1 LGHDT, CDR2 YNNKEL (reference sequence). V lost 3 bases, J lost 0 bases, and 8 bases lay in between. Here the CDR3 DNA reads TGTGCCAGCAGCCAGGACAGAGCTAACTATGGCTACACCTTC. Translated, it gives CASSQDRANYGYTF.

The CDR3 bases are TGCGCCAGCAGCCCGGGACAGGGAGCTTGGGCCGGGGAGCTGTTTTTT. Encoded protein: CASSPGQGAWAGELFF. This rearrangement joins TRBV5-1 to TRBJ2-2; 9 bases line up with TRBD1. V lost 4 bases, J lost 6 bases, and 10 bases stayed unmatched. CDR3 size: 16 residues. Germline loops: CDR1 SGHRS, CDR2 YFSETQ.

This chain links TRBV7-2 with TRBJ2-2; D is unresolved. With 2 bases removed from V and 6 bases from J, the gap between germline ends came to 1 base. The CDR3 totals 11 residues. Per the germline V gene, CDR1 is SGHTA and CDR2 is FQGNSA. In nucleotides, the CDR3 is TGTGCCAGCAGCTTACCCGGGGAGCTGTTTTTT. Its protein product is CASSLPGELFF. Filled out from reference TRBV7-2 and TRBJ2-2, the complete variable domain reads GAGVSQSPSNKVTEKGKDVELRCDPISGHTALYWYRQSLGQGLEFLIYFQGNSAPDKSGLPSDRFSAERTGGSVSTLTIQRTQQEDSAVYLCASSLPGELFFGEGSRLTVL.

V gene TRBV19 combines with J gene TRBJ2-5; D perhaps matches TRBD2 (6 bases). Germline V CDR1 and CDR2: LNHDA, SQIVND (reference sequence). The CDR3 sequence is 15 residues long. With 3 bases removed from V and 5 bases from J, the gap between germline ends came to 16 bases. The CDR3 DNA reads as TGTGCCAGTAGTATCAGTTCCGGGAGTACCGAGACCCAGTACTTC. Encoded protein: CASSISSGSTETQYF.

This chain links TRBV5-6 with TRBJ1-6; the D is unclear. The V gene's germline CDR1 is SGHDT and CDR2 YYEEEE. V lost 1 base and J 9 bases, leaving 11 bases between the germline ends. The length of the CDR3 is 14 residues. The CDR3 reads CASSLRAMGSPLHF. The DNA for the CDR3 is TGTGCCAGCAGCTTGCGTGCTATGGGTTCACCCCTCCACTTT.

The chain uses TRBV10-3 and TRBJ2-2, with 8 bases matching TRBD2. V gave up 6 bases and J gave up 4 bases; unmatched junction bases: 7. The CDR3 extends over 15 amino acids. Looked up from germline, CDR1 is ENHRY and CDR2 is SYGVKD. The CDR3: CAIRTSVILTGELFF. The CDR3 DNA follows: TGTGCCATCAGGACTAGCGTCATCCTCACCGGGGAGCTGTTTTTT.